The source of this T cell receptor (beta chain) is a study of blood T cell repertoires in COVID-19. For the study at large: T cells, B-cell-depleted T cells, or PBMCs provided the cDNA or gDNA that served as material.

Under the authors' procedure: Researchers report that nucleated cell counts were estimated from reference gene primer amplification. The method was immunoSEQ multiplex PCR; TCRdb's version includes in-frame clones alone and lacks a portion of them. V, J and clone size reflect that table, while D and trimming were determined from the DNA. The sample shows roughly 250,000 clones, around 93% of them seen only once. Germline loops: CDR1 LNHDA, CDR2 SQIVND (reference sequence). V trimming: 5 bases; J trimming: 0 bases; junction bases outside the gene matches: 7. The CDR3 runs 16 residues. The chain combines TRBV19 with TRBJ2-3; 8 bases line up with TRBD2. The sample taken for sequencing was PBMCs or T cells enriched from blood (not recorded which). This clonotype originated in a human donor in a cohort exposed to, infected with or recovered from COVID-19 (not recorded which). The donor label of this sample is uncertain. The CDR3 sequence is CASSRLASASTDTQYF. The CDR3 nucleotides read TGTGCCAGTAGTCGACTAGCGTCTGCTAGCACAGATACGCAGTATTTT.